The present T cell receptor (beta chain) was sequenced within a study of T-cell memory formation after mild COVID-19. Study-wide background: Largely, TCR clusters stayed within a single donor.

On this clonotype itself: Antigen unknown.

Barcoded TCR alpha and TCR beta cDNA libraries with UMIs came from 5'RACE using constant-segment primers. TCRdb re-analysed the 5' RACE reads in MiXCR, keeping a single row per CDR3 protein. This sample yields approximately 400,000 distinct CDR3 sequences, of which roughly 24% are seen a single time; 8.8% belongs to the top ten. V gave up 5 bases and J gave up 1 base, with 11 bases separating them. The CDR3 is made up of 13 amino acids. Germline assignment: CDR1 DFQATT and CDR2 SNEGSKA (reference sequence). Study findings and constraints: Among clones contracting day 15 to 85, CD4/CD8 was balanced, whereas later expanders leaned CD4+. Those CD4+ clones that contracted were mainly in CM and EM (CD8+ ones in EMRA).

This receptor was obtained from an adult woman who had mild COVID-19 (a few samples of this study predate the infection). Cell type and time point are not known. The chain has TRBV20-1 and TRBJ1-1; the D is unclear. Sequencing was performed on PBMCs or a T cell subset sorted from them (not recorded which). In DNA, the CDR3 is TGCAGTGCTCGAAAAGACCAGAACACTGAAGCTTTCTTT. Encoded protein: CSARKDQNTEAFF.